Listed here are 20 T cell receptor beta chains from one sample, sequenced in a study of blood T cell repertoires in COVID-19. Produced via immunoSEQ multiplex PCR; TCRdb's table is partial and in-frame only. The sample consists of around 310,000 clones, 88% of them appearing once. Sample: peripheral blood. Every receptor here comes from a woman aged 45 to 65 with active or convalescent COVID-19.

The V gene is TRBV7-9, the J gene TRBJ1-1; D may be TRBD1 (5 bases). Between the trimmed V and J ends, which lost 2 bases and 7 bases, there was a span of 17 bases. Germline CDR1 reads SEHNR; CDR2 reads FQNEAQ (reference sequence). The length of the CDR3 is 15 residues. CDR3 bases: TGTGCCAGCAGCTTACTGTCAGGGATATACGGTGAAGCTTTCTTT. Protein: CASSLLSGIYGEAFF.

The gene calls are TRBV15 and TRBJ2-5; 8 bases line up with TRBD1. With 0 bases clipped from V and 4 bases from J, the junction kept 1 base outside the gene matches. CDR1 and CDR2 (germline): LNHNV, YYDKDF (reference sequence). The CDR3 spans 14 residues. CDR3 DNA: TGTGCCACCAGCAGAGATCAGGGGGCAGAGACCCAGTACTTC. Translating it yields CATSRDQGAETQYF.

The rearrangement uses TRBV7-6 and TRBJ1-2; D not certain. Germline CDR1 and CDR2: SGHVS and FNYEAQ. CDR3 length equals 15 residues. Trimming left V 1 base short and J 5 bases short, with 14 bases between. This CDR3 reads CASSLGRQPIYGYTF. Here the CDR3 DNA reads TGTGCCAGCAGCTTAGGGCGACAACCGATTTATGGCTACACCTTC.

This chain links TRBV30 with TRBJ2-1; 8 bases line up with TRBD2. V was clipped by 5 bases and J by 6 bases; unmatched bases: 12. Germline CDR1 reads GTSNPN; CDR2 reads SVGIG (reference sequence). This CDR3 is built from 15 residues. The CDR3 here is CAWAEDQGLVNEQFF. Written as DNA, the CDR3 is TGTGCCTGGGCCGAGGACCAGGGACTAGTCAATGAGCAGTTCTTC.

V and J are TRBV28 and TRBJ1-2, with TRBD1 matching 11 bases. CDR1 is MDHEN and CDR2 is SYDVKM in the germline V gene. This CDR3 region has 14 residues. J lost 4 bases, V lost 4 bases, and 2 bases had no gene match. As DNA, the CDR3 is TGTGCCAGCAGTTCGGGACAGGGGGGCTATGGCTACACCTTC. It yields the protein CASSSGQGGYGYTF.

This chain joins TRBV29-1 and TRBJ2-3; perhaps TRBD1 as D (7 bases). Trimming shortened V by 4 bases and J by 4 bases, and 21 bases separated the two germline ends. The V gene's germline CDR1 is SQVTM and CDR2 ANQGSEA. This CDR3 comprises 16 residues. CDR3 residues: CSVGGGSRQGPDTQYF. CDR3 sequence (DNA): TGCAGCGTTGGTGGGGGGTCTCGACAGGGCCCAGATACGCAGTATTTT.

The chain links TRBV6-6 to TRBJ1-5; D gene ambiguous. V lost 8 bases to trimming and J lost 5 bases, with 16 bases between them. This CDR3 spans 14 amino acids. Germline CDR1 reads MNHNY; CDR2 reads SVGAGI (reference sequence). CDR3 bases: TGTGCCAGCGACATAGGCCTTGAGTATCAGCCCCAGCATTTT. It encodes CASDIGLEYQPQHF.

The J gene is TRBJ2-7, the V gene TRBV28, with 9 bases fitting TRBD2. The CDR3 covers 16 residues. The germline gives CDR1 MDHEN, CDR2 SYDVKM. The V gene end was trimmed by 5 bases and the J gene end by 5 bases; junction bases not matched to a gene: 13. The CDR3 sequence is CASSKAPTSGWDEQYF. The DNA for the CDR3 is TGTGCCAGCAGTAAGGCGCCGACTAGCGGCTGGGACGAGCAGTACTTC.

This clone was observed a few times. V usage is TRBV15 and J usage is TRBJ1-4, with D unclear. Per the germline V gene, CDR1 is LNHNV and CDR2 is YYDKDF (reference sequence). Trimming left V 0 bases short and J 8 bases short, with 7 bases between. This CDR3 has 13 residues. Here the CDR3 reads CATSRDHREKLFF. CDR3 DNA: TGTGCCACCAGCAGAGATCACCGGGAAAAACTGTTTTTT. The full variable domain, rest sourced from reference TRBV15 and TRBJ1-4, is DAMVIQNPRYQVTQFGKPVTLSCSQTLNHNVMYWYQQKSSQAPKLLFHYYDKDFNNEADTPDNFQSRRPNTSFCFLDIRSPGLGDTAMYLCATSRDHREKLFFGSGTQLSVL.

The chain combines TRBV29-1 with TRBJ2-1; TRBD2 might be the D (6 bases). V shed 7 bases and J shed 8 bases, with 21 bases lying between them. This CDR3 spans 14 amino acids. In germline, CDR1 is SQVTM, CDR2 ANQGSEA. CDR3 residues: CSGRRDSPRDEQFF. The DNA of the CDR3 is TGCAGCGGAAGAAGGGACTCCCCTAGGGATGAGCAGTTCTTC.

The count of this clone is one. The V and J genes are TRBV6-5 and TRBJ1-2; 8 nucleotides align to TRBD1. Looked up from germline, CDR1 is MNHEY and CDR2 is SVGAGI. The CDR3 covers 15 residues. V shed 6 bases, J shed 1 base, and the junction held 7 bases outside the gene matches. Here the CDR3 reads CASRVTGASNYGYTF. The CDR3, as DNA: TGTGCCAGCAGAGTGACAGGGGCCAGTAACTATGGCTACACCTTC.

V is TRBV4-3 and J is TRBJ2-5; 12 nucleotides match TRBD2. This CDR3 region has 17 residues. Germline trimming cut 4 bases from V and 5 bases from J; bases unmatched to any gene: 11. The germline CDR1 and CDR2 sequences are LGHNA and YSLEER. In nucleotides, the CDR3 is TGCGCCAGCAGCCTTACGATTGGACTAGCGGGATTTGAGACCCAGTACTTC. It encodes CASSLTIGLAGFETQYF.

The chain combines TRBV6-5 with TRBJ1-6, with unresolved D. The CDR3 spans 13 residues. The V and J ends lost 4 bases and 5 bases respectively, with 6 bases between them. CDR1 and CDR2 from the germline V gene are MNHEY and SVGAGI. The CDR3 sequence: CASSWGDNSPLHF. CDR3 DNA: TGTGCCAGCAGTTGGGGAGATAATTCACCCCTCCACTTT.

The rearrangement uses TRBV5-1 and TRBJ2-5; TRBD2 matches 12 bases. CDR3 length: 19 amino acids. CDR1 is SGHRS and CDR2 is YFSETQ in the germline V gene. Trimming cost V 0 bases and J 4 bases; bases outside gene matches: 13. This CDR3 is CASSLAFAASGGARETQYF. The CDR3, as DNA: TGCGCCAGCAGCTTGGCCTTCGCTGCTAGCGGGGGGGCCCGAGAGACCCAGTACTTC.

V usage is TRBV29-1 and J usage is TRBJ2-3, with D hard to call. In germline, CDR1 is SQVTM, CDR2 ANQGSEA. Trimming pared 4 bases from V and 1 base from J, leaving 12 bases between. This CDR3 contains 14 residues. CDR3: CSVGLGRGTDTQYF. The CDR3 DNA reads TGCAGCGTTGGTCTGGGCCGTGGCACAGATACGCAGTATTTT.

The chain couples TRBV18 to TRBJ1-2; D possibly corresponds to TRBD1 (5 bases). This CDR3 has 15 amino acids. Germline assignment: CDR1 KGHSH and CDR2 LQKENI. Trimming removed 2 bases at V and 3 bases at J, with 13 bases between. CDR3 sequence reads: CASSPGTGEYYGYTF. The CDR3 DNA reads TGTGCCAGCTCACCAGGTACAGGCGAGTACTATGGCTACACCTTC.

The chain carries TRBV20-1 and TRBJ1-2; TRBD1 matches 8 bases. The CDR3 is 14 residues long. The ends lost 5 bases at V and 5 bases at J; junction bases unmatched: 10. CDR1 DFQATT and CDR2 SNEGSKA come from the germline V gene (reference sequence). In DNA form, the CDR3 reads TGCAGTGCTGGTGGGACAGGCCCTCCTTATGGCTACACCTTC. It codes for CSAGGTGPPYGYTF.

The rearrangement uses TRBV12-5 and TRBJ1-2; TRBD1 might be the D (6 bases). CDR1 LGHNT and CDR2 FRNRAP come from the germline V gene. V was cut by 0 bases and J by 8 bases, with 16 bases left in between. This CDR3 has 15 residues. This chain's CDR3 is CASGLVRTENIGYTF. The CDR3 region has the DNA TGTGCTAGTGGTTTGGTACGGACAGAGAATATAGGCTACACCTTC.

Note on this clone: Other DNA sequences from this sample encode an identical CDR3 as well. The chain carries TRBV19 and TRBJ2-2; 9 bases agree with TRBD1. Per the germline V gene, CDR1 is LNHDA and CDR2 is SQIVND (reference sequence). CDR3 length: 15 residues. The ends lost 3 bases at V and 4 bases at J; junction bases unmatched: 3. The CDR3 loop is CASSIRTGVTGELFF. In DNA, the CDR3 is TGTGCCAGTAGTATCAGGACAGGGGTCACCGGGGAGCTGTTTTTT.

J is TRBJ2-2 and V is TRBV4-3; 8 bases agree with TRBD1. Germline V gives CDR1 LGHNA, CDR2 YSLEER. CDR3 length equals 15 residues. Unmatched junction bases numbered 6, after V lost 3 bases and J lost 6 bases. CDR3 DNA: TGCGCCAGCAGCCATTTGGGACAGGTCCCCGGGGAGCTGTTTTTT. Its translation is CASSHLGQVPGELFF.